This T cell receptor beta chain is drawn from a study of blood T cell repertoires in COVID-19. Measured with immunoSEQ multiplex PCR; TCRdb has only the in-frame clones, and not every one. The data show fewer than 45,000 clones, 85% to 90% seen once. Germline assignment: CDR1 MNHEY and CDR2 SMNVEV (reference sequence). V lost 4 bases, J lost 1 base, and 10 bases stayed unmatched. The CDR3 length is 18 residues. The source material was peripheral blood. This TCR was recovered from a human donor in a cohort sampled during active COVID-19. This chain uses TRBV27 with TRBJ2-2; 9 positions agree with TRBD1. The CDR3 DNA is TGTGCCAGCAGTTCCGCGGGTGAGGGACAGGGGAACACCGGGGAGCTGTTTTTT. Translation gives CASSSAGEGQGNTGELFF.